One and the same sample provided the 14 T cell receptor beta chains below, sequenced in a study of blood T cell repertoires in COVID-19. TCRdb keeps only in-frame clones here, not all; method: immunoSEQ multiplex PCR. Of roughly 350,000 clones in the sample, 87% were seen once. Sequencing was carried out using peripheral blood. All receptors derive from a woman between 50 and 59 years old with COVID-19, enrolled during active disease.

The chain recombines TRBV24-1 with TRBJ2-3; TRBD2 agrees at 7 bases. Germline loops: CDR1 KGHDR, CDR2 SFDVKD. Trimming took 5 bases from V and 4 from J; bases not matched to a gene: 14. The length of the CDR3 is 17 residues. The CDR3: CATSGPETGTTPDTQYF. In nucleotides, the CDR3 is TGTGCCACCAGTGGCCCAGAAACCGGGACTACCCCAGATACGCAGTATTTT.

This chain joins TRBV19 and TRBJ2-5; TRBD1 matches at 9 bases. Per germline, CDR1 LNHDA and CDR2 SQIVND (reference sequence). The CDR3 totals 14 residues. Trimming removed 7 bases from V and 5 bases from J; junction bases left unmatched: 8. The chain's CDR3 is CASTPTGGSETQYF. CDR3 nucleotides: TGTGCCAGTACTCCCACAGGGGGCAGTGAGACCCAGTACTTC.

The count of this clone is one. This chain links TRBV19 with TRBJ1-1, with a possible D match to TRBD1 (6 bases). The germline V gene encodes CDR1 LNHDA and CDR2 SQIVND (reference sequence). CDR3 size: 15 residues. V lost 6 bases and J 1 base, leaving 15 bases between the germline ends. The chain's CDR3 is CASRSQGYSNTEAFF. CDR3 bases: TGTGCCAGTAGATCACAGGGCTACTCGAACACTGAAGCTTTCTTT. The full variable domain, its missing parts supplied by reference TRBV19 and TRBJ1-1, is DGGITQSPKYLFRKEGQNVTLSCEQNLNHDAMYWYRQDPGQGLRLIYYSQIVNDFQKGDIAEGYSVSREKKESFPLTVTSAQKNPTAFYLCASRSQGYSNTEAFFGQGTRLTVV.

This sequence joins TRBV6-6 and TRBJ1-5; no clear D gene. The germline V gene encodes CDR1 MNHNY and CDR2 SVGAGI (reference sequence). The CDR3 runs 17 residues. The germline V and J ends were trimmed by 5 bases and 7 bases, with 24 bases remaining between them. DNA of the CDR3: TGTGCCAGCAGTCCTCGTGGAGGGCCAAGGGCGGGGCAGCCCCAGCATTTT. It encodes CASSPRGGPRAGQPQHF.

This clone was seen a few times. This chain links TRBV7-3 with TRBJ1-1, with no clear D. CDR1 and CDR2 from the germline V gene are SGHTA and FQGTGA. V lost 5 bases and J lost 7, with 17 bases in between. The CDR3 runs to 14 residues. The CDR3: CASSRQTGSNEAFF. The CDR3 DNA follows: TGTGCCAGCAGCCGCCAGACGGGGTCGAATGAAGCTTTCTTT.

V usage is TRBV5-4 and J usage is TRBJ2-3, with D maybe TRBD2 (6 bases). The CDR3 is 16 amino acids. The ends were cut back, 0 bases at V and 1 base at J, with 12 bases in the middle. Germline V gene lookup returns CDR1 SGHNT and CDR2 YYREEE (reference sequence). The CDR3 here is CASSLEAGIRTDTQYF. CDR3 sequence (DNA): TGTGCCAGCAGCTTGGAAGCGGGCATCCGCACAGATACGCAGTATTTT.

The chain is built from TRBV9 and TRBJ2-2, with 9 bases lining up with TRBD1. Trimming at V came to 3 bases and at J to 1 base, leaving 4 bases not matched to a gene. Per germline, CDR1 SGDLS and CDR2 YYNGEE. The CDR3 has 16 amino acids. CDR3 sequence (DNA): TGTGCCAGCAGCGCCCGGACAGGGGAGAACACCGGGGAGCTGTTTTTT. Translated, it gives CASSARTGENTGELFF. Supplemented by reference TRBV9 and TRBJ2-2, the full variable domain reads DSGVTQTPKHLITATGQRVTLRCSPRSGDLSVYWYQQSLDQGLQFLIQYYNGEERAKGNILERFSAQQFPDLHSELNLSSLELGDSALYFCASSARTGENTGELFFGEGSRLTVL.

The gene calls are TRBV25-1 and TRBJ1-2; D gene unclear. V lost 4 bases and J 5 bases, leaving 8 bases between the germline ends. The CDR3 consists of 12 residues. Germline V gene data show CDR1 as MGHDK and CDR2 as SYGVNS. CDR3 bases: TGTGCCAGCAGTGTCGGAGATTATGGCTACACCTTC. This encodes CASSVGDYGYTF.

V gene TRBV29-1 combines with J gene TRBJ1-2, with 8 bases identical to TRBD1. V was pared by 7 bases and J by 3 bases, with 13 bases of the junction left unmatched. The CDR3 runs 15 residues. Germline CDR1 SQVTM, CDR2 ANQGSEA. Here the CDR3 reads CSAVLLGQGHYGYTF. In DNA, the CDR3 is TGCAGCGCTGTTCTCCTCGGACAGGGACACTATGGCTACACCTTC.

As regards this clone: One end of the junction does not line up with germline, which may come from a read error. The chain recombines TRBV5-8 with TRBJ1-1; no clear D gene. CDR1 is SGHTS and CDR2 is YDEGEE in the germline V gene. The CDR3 is 12 residues long. CDR3 bases: TGTGCCAGCAGCTTTTCCAACATTGAAGCTTTCTTT. It translates to CASSFSNIEAFF.

The chain recombines TRBV25-1 with TRBJ2-7; D is perhaps TRBD2 (6 bases). Deletions cut 8 bases from V and 4 bases from J, with 15 bases between. There are 13 residues in the CDR3. CDR1 and CDR2 (germline): MGHDK, SYGVNS. CDR3 nucleotides: TGTGCCAGCGCCCTGGGGGGTTCTTACGAGCAGTACTTC. It is translated as CASALGGSYEQYF.

The chain combines TRBV7-8 with TRBJ1-1, with TRBD1 matching over 8 bases. CDR1 and CDR2 (germline): SGHVS, FQNEAQ. The CDR3 runs 16 residues. Trimming removed 7 bases from V and 1 base from J; junction bases left unmatched: 11. The CDR3 loop reads CASNRGWAGENTEAFF. CDR3 in DNA: TGTGCCAGCAACAGGGGGTGGGCAGGGGAGAACACTGAAGCTTTCTTT.

The V and J genes are TRBV7-7 and TRBJ1-4, with D perhaps TRBD1 (5 bases). Trimming stripped 2 bases from V and 8 bases from J, with 15 bases between. The CDR3 sequence is 15 residues long. In germline, CDR1 is SSHAT, CDR2 FNYEAQ (reference sequence). CDR3 in DNA: TGTGCCAGCAGCTTAAACCGGGGGTATAACGAAAAACTGTTTTTT. Translation gives CASSLNRGYNEKLFF. The variable domain in full, completed from reference TRBV7-7 and TRBJ1-4, reads GAGVSQSPRYKVTKRGQDVTLRCDPISSHATLYWYQQALGQGPEFLTYFNYEAQPDKSGLPSDRFSAERPEGSISTLTIQRTEQRDSAMYRCASSLNRGYNEKLFFGSGTQLSVL.

This chain uses TRBV5-6 with TRBJ2-3; D possibly corresponds to TRBD1 (6 bases). CDR3 length equals 14 residues. Between the trimmed V and J ends, which lost 2 bases and 3 bases, there was a span of 10 bases. The germline gives CDR1 SGHDT, CDR2 YYEEEE. CDR3 amino acids: CASSLGQPTDTQYF. Here the CDR3 DNA reads TGTGCCAGCAGCTTAGGACAGCCAACAGATACGCAGTATTTT.